This entry lists 23 T cell receptor beta chains sequenced from one sample in a study of T cells in Graves' hyperthyroidism and ophthalmopathy. Regions amplified from RNA transcripts were the TCR beta CDR3 regions. An initial round of RT-PCR targeting the TCR CDR3 relied on the HTBI primer set. Using its own MiXCR run on the multiplex PCR reads, TCRdb lists one record per CDR3 protein. The repertoire holds some 460,000 distinct CDR3 sequences, with 15% to 18% as singletons. The specimen was blood. The receptors were sampled from a woman between 18 and 30 years old with Graves' hyperthyroidism.

The J gene is TRBJ2-2, the V gene TRBV2, with unresolved D. The CDR3 contains 15 residues. Germline CDR1 and CDR2: SNHLY and FYNNEI. V was cut by 1 base and J by 1 base, with 7 bases left in between. The CDR3 loop reads CASSEGVVNTGELFF. CDR3 in DNA: TGTGCCAGCAGTGAAGGGGTAGTGAACACCGGGGAGCTGTTTTTT.

This clonotype showed up many times. The chain joins TRBV2 to TRBJ1-6; the match to TRBD1 covers 7 bases. This CDR3 spans 14 amino acids. The V and J ends lost 5 bases and 8 bases, in that order; junction bases with no gene match: 6. The germline V gene encodes CDR1 SNHLY and CDR2 FYNNEI. Here the CDR3 reads CASSTGDPYSPLHF. Written as DNA, the CDR3 is TGTGCCAGCAGTACAGGGGACCCCTATTCACCCCTCCACTTT.

This chain uses TRBV27 with TRBJ1-2; 9 nucleotides agree with TRBD1. J was trimmed by 6 bases and V by 6 bases; bases with no gene match: 11. Germline V CDR1 and CDR2: MNHEY, SMNVEV (reference sequence). The length of the CDR3 is 15 residues. For the CDR3, the DNA is TGTGCCAGCAGCCTAACGGACAGGGGAGAGAATGGCTACACCTTC. Residues: CASSLTDRGENGYTF.

This clonotype was seen ten or more times. The chain is built from TRBV6-2 or TRBV6-3 and TRBJ1-6; D is perhaps TRBD1 (6 bases). The CDR3 length is 14 residues. The V end was cut by 5 bases, the J end by 8 bases, with 13 bases between. Germline CDR1 MNHEY, CDR2 SVGEGT. The CDR3: CASSNPQGYSPLHF. The CDR3 DNA follows: TGTGCCAGCAGTAACCCACAGGGCTATTCACCCCTCCACTTT.

This clonotype was observed many times. This sequence joins TRBV12-3 or TRBV12-4 and TRBJ2-7, with D perhaps given as TRBD1 or TRBD2 (5 bases each). This CDR3 is built from 14 residues. Trimming took 4 bases from V and 7 from J, leaving 17 bases between them. The CDR3 region is CASSWTGTPREQYF. CDR3 in DNA: TGTGCCAGCAGTTGGACCGGGACCCCGCGGGAGCAGTACTTC.

Ten or more counts support this clonotype. The chain links TRBV9 to TRBJ1-1; perhaps TRBD1 as D (6 bases). Germline-derived CDR1 and CDR2 are SGDLS and YYNGEE. V was clipped by 2 bases and J by 1 base, with 9 bases between them. The CDR3 totals 14 residues. The CDR3 spells CASSVGRGNTEAFF. CDR3 DNA sequence: TGTGCCAGCAGCGTGGGCAGGGGGAACACTGAAGCTTTCTTT.

This clonotype was seen more than once but under ten times. The chain carries TRBV29-1 and TRBJ1-2, with 9 positions matching TRBD1. Trimming removed 5 bases from V and 4 bases from J; junction bases left unmatched: 5. CDR1 SQVTM and CDR2 ANQGSEA come from the germline V gene. The CDR3 is 13 amino acids. As DNA, the CDR3 is TGCAGCGTTAGGACAGGGGATACCTATGGCTACACCTTC. Translating it yields CSVRTGDTYGYTF.

This clonotype came up many times. The V and J genes are TRBV10-3 and TRBJ2-1; 7 bases are shared with TRBD1. The junction had 1 base not matched to a gene; V was cut back by 0 bases and J by 8 bases. Germline CDR1 and CDR2: ENHRY and SYGVKD. CDR3 length: 13 amino acids. CDR3 loop: CAISESDRDEQFF. The CDR3 DNA sequence: TGTGCCATCAGTGAGTCTGACAGGGATGAGCAGTTCTTC.

This clonotype has a count of ten or more. The chain uses TRBV7-9 and TRBJ2-1, with 10 bases lining up with TRBD2. The CDR3 length is 12 residues. Germline assignment: CDR1 SEHNR and CDR2 FQNEAQ (reference sequence). The V gene end was trimmed by 5 bases and the J gene end by 13 bases; junction bases not matched to a gene: 5. CDR3 bases: TGTGCCAGCAGCCCTAGCGGGAGATTTCAGTTCTTC. It encodes CASSPSGRFQFF.

In its sample, this clonotype was seen many times. This sequence joins TRBV6-1 and TRBJ1-4; no definite D call. This CDR3 region has 15 residues. CDR1 MNHNS and CDR2 SASEGT come from the germline V gene. The V end lost 0 bases, the J end lost 1 base, and 6 bases lay between the germline ends. The CDR3, as DNA: TGTGCCAGCAGTGAAGCGGAGGGAACTAATGAAAAACTGTTTTTT. It codes for CASSEAEGTNEKLFF.

This clonotype was seen repeatedly, ten times or more. This chain uses TRBV11-2 with TRBJ1-2; D not resolved. The CDR3 length is 14 residues. The germline gives CDR1 SGHAT, CDR2 FQNNGV. Trimming took 3 bases from V and 1 from J, leaving 9 bases between them. The CDR3 protein is CASSFGGFNYGYTF. DNA of the CDR3: TGTGCCAGCAGCTTCGGCGGATTTAACTATGGCTACACCTTC.

This clonotype was counted between two and nine times. The V call is TRBV5-6, the J call TRBJ2-1, with D maybe TRBD2 (5 bases). Germline CDR1 SGHDT, CDR2 YYEEEE. The CDR3 length is 14 residues. V was shortened by 2 bases and J by 3 bases, with 9 bases between the two germline ends. CDR3 sequence: CASSFGGYYNEQFF. The CDR3 DNA is TGTGCCAGCAGCTTTGGAGGTTACTACAATGAGCAGTTCTTC.

In this sample, this clonotype turned up many times. The chain is built from TRBV28 and TRBJ1-5; D ambiguous. Between the trimmed V and J ends, which lost 4 bases and 7 bases, there was a span of 11 bases. Germline-derived CDR1 and CDR2 are MDHEN and SYDVKM. The CDR3 has 13 amino acids. The CDR3 region is CASSSDPRQPQHF. The CDR3 nucleotides read TGTGCCAGCAGTTCCGATCCCCGACAGCCCCAGCATTTT.

This clonotype was observed many times. V and J are TRBV20-1 and TRBJ1-1; TRBD1 matches 12 bases. In germline, CDR1 is DFQATT, CDR2 SNEGSKA (reference sequence). Trimming removed 7 bases from V and 3 bases from J; junction bases left unmatched: 3. The CDR3 totals 13 residues. CDR3 nucleotide sequence: TGCAGTGGGGACAGGGGGCTGGACACTGAAGCTTTCTTT. Protein sequence: CSGDRGLDTEAFF.

This clonotype was recorded many times. V usage is TRBV6-1 and J usage is TRBJ1-2; D may be TRBD1 (6 bases). The CDR3 consists of 13 residues. V was trimmed by 6 bases and J by 3 bases, leaving 11 bases between them. CDR1 MNHNS and CDR2 SASEGT come from the germline V gene. The CDR3 DNA follows: TGTGCCAGCAGAACCGGGACATACTATGGCTACACCTTC. This codes for CASRTGTYYGYTF.

This clonotype was recorded many times. The chain carries TRBV7-6 and TRBJ2-3; 11 bases agree with TRBD2. From germline, CDR1 is SGHVS and CDR2 FNYEAQ. V trimming: 4 bases; J trimming: 3 bases; junction bases outside the gene matches: 15. The CDR3 is 19 amino acids. The CDR3 DNA reads as TGTGCCAGCAGCTCACAGGGGCTACGACTAGCGGGAAGGACAGATACGCAGTATTTT. This translates into CASSSQGLRLAGRTDTQYF.

This clonotype came up many times. A much larger clone differs from this one at a single base, so this may be a read error. The DNA of the CDR3 is TGTGCCAGCAGTGAAGCGCTTCATGTGGTAGCACAGGGCAATCAGCCCCAGCATTTT. It specifies CASSEALHVVAQGNQPQHF. V and J are TRBV2 and TRBJ1-5, with a weak D call TRBD1 (5 bases). The CDR3 loop spans 19 amino acids. The V end was cut by 0 bases, the J end by 2 bases, with 20 bases between. Germline loops: CDR1 SNHLY, CDR2 FYNNEI. Full variable domain (missing parts from reference TRBV2 and TRBJ1-5): EPEVTQTPSHQVTQMGQEVILRCVPISNHLYFYWYRQILGQKVEFLVSFYNNEISEKSEIFDDQFSVERPDGSNFTLKIRSTKLEDSAMYFCASSEALHVVAQGNQPQHFGDGTRLSIL.

This clonotype was counted ten times or more. The rearrangement links TRBV18 to TRBJ2-7; perhaps TRBD2 as D (5 bases). Germline-derived CDR1 and CDR2 are KGHSH and LQKENI. Trimming took off 4 bases at V and 0 bases at J, with 13 bases between the two ends. CDR3 length: 15 residues. CDR3 sequence reads: CASSHPSRGSYEQYF. DNA for the CDR3: TGTGCCAGCTCACACCCCTCCCGGGGCTCCTACGAGCAGTACTTC.

This clonotype was seen many times. The chain carries TRBV20-1 and TRBJ2-1; 10 bases match TRBD2. The CDR3 consists of 16 residues. Germline V CDR1 and CDR2: DFQATT, SNEGSKA (reference sequence). Trimming cost V 5 bases and J 3 bases; bases outside gene matches: 10. The CDR3, as DNA: TGCAGTGCTCTCCGACTAGCGGGCGGGGGCTACAATGAGCAGTTCTTC. It specifies CSALRLAGGGYNEQFF.

This clonotype was seen only a few times. V and J are TRBV6-1 and TRBJ2-2; possibly TRBD2 for D (6 bases). CDR3 length: 15 amino acids. V was pared by 7 bases and J by 4 bases, with 16 bases between. CDR1 MNHNS and CDR2 SASEGT come from the germline V gene. CDR3: CASTLIGGGTGELFF. The CDR3 DNA reads as TGTGCCAGCACTCTGATCGGGGGTGGCACCGGGGAGCTGTTTTTT.

Notes on this clonotype: Possible read error: a much larger clone is one base away. The CDR3 DNA reads TGCGCCAGCAACGGACCTAAGGGACCGAAGTGGTTCTTC. The encoded protein is CASNGPKGPKWFF. The chain couples TRBV5-1 to TRBJ2-1; possibly TRBD1 or TRBD2 for D (5 bases each). The germline CDR1 and CDR2 sequences are SGHRS and YFSETQ. There are 13 residues in the CDR3. Trimming removed 6 bases at V and 15 bases at J, with 22 bases between.

The chain joins TRBV11-2 to TRBJ2-2, with D maybe TRBD2 (5 bases). With 0 bases removed from V and 3 bases from J, the gap between germline ends came to 14 bases. This CDR3 region has 17 residues. CDR1 and CDR2 from the germline V gene are SGHAT and FQNNGV. This CDR3 reads CASSLDWLAGYTGELFF. CDR3 DNA sequence: TGTGCCAGCAGCTTAGATTGGCTAGCAGGATACACCGGGGAGCTGTTTTTT.

The V call is TRBV3-1, the J call TRBJ2-7; 9 nucleotides agree with TRBD2. The CDR3 loop spans 18 amino acids. V lost 2 bases, J lost 0 bases, and 11 bases stayed unmatched. The germline gives CDR1 LGHDT, CDR2 YNNKEL (reference sequence). CDR3: CASSQFPSGAKSSYEQYF. DNA for the CDR3: TGTGCCAGCAGCCAATTTCCTAGCGGGGCTAAGAGCTCCTACGAGCAGTACTTC.